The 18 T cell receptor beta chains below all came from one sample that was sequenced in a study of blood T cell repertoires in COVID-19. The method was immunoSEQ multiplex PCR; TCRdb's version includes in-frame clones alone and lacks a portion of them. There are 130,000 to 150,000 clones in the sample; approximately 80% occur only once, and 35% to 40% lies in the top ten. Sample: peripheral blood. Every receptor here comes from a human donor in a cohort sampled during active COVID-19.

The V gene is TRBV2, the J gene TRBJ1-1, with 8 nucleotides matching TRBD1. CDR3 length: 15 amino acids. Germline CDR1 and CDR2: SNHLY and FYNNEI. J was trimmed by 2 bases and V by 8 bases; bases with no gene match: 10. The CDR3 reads CASGWGQDFNTEAFF. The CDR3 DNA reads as TGTGCCAGCGGGTGGGGACAGGACTTTAACACTGAAGCTTTCTTT.

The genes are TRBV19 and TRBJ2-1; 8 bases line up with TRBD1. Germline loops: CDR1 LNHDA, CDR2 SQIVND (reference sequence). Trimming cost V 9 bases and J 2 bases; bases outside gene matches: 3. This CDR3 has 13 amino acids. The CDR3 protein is CASRTGTYNEQFF. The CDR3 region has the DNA TGTGCCAGCCGGACAGGGACCTACAATGAGCAGTTCTTC.

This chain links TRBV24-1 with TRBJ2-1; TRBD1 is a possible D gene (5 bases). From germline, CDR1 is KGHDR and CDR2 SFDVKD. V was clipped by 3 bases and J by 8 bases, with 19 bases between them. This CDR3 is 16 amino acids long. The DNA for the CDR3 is TGTGCCACCAGTGATAGCCGGACATTTCACCCCGATGAGCAGTTCTTC. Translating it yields CATSDSRTFHPDEQFF.

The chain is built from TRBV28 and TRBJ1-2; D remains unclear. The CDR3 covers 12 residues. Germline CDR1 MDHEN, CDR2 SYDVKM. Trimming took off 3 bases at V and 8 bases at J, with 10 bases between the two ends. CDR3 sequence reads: CASSLTPRGYTF. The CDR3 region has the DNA TGTGCCAGCAGTTTGACCCCGCGGGGCTACACCTTC.

CDR3 DNA sequence: TGTGCCAGCAGTGATAGTCCGTACTCCTACAATGAGCAGTTCTTC. It specifies CASSDSPYSYNEQFF. The chain joins TRBV2 to TRBJ2-1, with no clear D. V lost 3 bases and J 0 bases, leaving 9 bases between the germline ends. CDR3 length equals 15 residues. CDR1 is SNHLY and CDR2 is FYNNEI in the germline V gene.

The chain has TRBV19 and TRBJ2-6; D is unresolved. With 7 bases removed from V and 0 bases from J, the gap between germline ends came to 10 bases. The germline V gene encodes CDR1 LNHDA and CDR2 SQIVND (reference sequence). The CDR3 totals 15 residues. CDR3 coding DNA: TGTGCCAGTAACCCCAAGAGCTCTGGGGCCAACGTCCTGACTTTC. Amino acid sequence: CASNPKSSGANVLTF. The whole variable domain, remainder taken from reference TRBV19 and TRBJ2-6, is DGGITQSPKYLFRKEGQNVTLSCEQNLNHDAMYWYRQDPGQGLRLIYYSQIVNDFQKGDIAEGYSVSREKKESFPLTVTSAQKNPTAFYLCASNPKSSGANVLTFGAGSRLTVL.

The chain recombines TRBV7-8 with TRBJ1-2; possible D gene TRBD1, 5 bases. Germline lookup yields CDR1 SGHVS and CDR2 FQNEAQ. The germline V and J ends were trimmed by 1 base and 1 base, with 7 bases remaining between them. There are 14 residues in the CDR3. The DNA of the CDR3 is TGTGCCAGCAGCTTAGGGACAAATAACTATGGCTACACCTTC. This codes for CASSLGTNNYGYTF.

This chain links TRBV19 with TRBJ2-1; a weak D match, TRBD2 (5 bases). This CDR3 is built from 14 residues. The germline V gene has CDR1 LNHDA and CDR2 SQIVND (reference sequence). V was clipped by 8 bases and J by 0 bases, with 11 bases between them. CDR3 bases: TGTGCCAGTCGCGGGCGGAGCTCCTACAATGAGCAGTTCTTC. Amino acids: CASRGRSSYNEQFF.

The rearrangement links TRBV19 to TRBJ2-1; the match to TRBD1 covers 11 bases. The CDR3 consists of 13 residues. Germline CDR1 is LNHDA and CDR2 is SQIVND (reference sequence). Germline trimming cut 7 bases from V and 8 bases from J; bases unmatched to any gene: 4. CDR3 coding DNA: TGTGCCAGTACCCGGGACAGGGGGGATGAGCAGTTCTTC. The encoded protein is CASTRDRGDEQFF.

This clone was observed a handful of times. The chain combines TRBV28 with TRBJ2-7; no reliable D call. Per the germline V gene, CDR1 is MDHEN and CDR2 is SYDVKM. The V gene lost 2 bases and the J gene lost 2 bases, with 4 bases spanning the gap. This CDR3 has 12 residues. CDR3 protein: CASSLPPYEQYF. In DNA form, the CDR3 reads TGTGCCAGCAGTTTACCTCCCTACGAGCAGTACTTC.

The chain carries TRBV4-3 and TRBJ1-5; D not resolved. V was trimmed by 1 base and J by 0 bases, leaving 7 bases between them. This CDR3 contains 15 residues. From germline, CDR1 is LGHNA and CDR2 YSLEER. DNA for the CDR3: TGCGCCAGCAGCCAAGGGCAGGTTAGCAATCAGCCCCAGCATTTT. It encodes CASSQGQVSNQPQHF.

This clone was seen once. The chain's CDR3 is CASSWMAGGPYEQYF. The CDR3 coding sequence is TGTGCCAGCAGCTGGATGGCGGGGGGTCCCTACGAGCAGTACTTC. The gene calls are TRBV7-2 and TRBJ2-7, with TRBD2 identical over 8 bases. CDR3 size: 15 residues. Trimming cost V 4 bases and J 2 bases; bases outside gene matches: 7. The germline gives CDR1 SGHTA, CDR2 FQGNSA. The variable domain in full, completed from reference TRBV7-2 and TRBJ2-7, reads GAGVSQSPSNKVTEKGKDVELRCDPISGHTALYWYRQSLGQGLEFLIYFQGNSAPDKSGLPSDRFSAERTGGSVSTLTIQRTQQEDSAVYLCASSWMAGGPYEQYFGPGTRLTVT.

The CDR3 nucleotides read TGCAGCGTTGATTATTTTAGCGGGGGCTTGGACAATGAGCAGTTCTTC. It is translated as CSVDYFSGGLDNEQFF. V is TRBV29-1 and J is TRBJ2-1, with TRBD2 identical over 9 bases. Per the germline V gene, CDR1 is SQVTM and CDR2 is ANQGSEA. Germline trimming cut 3 bases from V and 5 bases from J; bases unmatched to any gene: 11. The CDR3 has 16 amino acids.

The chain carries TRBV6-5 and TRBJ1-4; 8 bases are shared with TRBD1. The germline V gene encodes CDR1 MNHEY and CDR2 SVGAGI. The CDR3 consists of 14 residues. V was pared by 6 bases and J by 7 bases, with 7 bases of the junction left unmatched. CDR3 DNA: TGTGCCAGCAGAGTGGACAGGGCCGTTGAAAAACTGTTTTTT. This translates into CASRVDRAVEKLFF.

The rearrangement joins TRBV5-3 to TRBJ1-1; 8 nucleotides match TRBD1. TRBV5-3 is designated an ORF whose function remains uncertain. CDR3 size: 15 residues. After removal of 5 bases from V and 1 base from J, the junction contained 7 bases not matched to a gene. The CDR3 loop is CARSFADRENTEAFF. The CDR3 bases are TGTGCCAGAAGTTTTGCGGACAGGGAGAACACTGAAGCTTTCTTT.

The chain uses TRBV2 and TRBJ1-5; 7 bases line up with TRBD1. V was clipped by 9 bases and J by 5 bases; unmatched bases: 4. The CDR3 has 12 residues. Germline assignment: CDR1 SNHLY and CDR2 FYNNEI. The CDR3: CASRGTDQPQHF. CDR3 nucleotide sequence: TGTGCCAGTCGGGGGACAGATCAGCCCCAGCATTTT.

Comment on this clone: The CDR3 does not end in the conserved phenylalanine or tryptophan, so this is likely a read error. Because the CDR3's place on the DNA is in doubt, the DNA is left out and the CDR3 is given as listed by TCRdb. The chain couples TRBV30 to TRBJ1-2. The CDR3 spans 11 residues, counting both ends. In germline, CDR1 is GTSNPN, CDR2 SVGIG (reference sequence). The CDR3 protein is CAWSVRGRSSL.

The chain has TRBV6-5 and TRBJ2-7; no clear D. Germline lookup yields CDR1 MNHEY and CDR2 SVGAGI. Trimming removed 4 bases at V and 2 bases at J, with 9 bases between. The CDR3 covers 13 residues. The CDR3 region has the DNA TGTGCCAGCAGTTTTGACAACACCTACGAGCAGTACTTC. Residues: CASSFDNTYEQYF.